The T cell receptor beta chain under discussion was sequenced for a study of cytomegalovirus exposure and HLA in healthy donors. Study-wide results and limits: The classifier reportedly diagnosed cytomegalovirus status with high sensitivity and specificity. Most sequenced TCRs were rare (though some public TCRs occurred in many donors). Subsequent analysis revealed that first-cohort TCR clusters tended to co-occur in the 95 to 150 validation repertoires.

Comments on this clone: Its antigen is not known.

Generated by immunoSEQ multiplex PCR, the TCRdb table keeps only in-frame clones and is missing some. The sample records approximately 120,000 clones, 80% to 90% being singletons. The J segment lost 3 bases and the V segment lost 3 bases, leaving 7 bases of the junction unmatched. The CDR3 has 17 residues. Germline loops: CDR1 KGHSH, CDR2 LQKENI. This TCR was recovered from a woman younger than 35 in good health and CMV-seronegative. The sample taken for sequencing was PBMCs. V is TRBV18 and J is TRBJ1-5; TRBD1 aligns across 11 bases. This chain's CDR3 is CASSPRGQGGYNQPQHF. The DNA for the CDR3 is TGTGCCAGCTCACCGAGGGGACAGGGGGGGTACAATCAGCCCCAGCATTTT.